The 32 T cell receptor beta chains reported below all come from one sample, sequenced in a study of blood T cell repertoires in COVID-19. The assay was immunoSEQ multiplex PCR, and TCRdb's table has in-frame clones only and misses some. The profile shows tens of thousands of clones, 85% of them singletons. Sequencing was performed on peripheral blood. The source of these receptors is an older man with acute or convalescent COVID-19.

The V and J genes are TRBV6-6 and TRBJ1-5; TRBD1 agrees at 8 bases. The V gene end was trimmed by 4 bases and the J gene end by 5 bases; junction bases not matched to a gene: 4. This CDR3 spans 14 amino acids. Germline CDR1 MNHNY, CDR2 SVGAGI (reference sequence). The CDR3 region is CASSFPDRDQPQHF. CDR3 coding DNA: TGTGCCAGCAGTTTCCCGGACAGGGATCAGCCCCAGCATTTT.

This clone was observed a single time. This chain uses TRBV4-1 with TRBJ2-3, with 10 bases aligning to TRBD1. The germline V gene encodes CDR1 MGHRA and CDR2 YSYEKL. Losses at the gene ends were 4 bases for V and 4 bases for J; bases not matched to a gene: 8. CDR3 size: 16 residues. CDR3 in amino acids: CASSPTGGWSPDTQYF. CDR3 nucleotide sequence: TGCGCCAGCAGCCCGACAGGGGGCTGGTCTCCAGATACGCAGTATTTT.

The chain is built from TRBV28 and TRBJ2-7; 8 nucleotides line up with TRBD2. CDR3 length: 12 amino acids. CDR1 and CDR2 (germline): MDHEN, SYDVKM. The junction had 6 bases not matched to a gene; V was cut back by 9 bases and J by 5 bases. The DNA for the CDR3 is TGTGCCAGTAAGCGGGAGCACCACGAGCAGTACTTC. As protein: CASKREHHEQYF.

The rearrangement uses TRBV6-5 and TRBJ2-3; the D gene is possibly TRBD1 (5 bases). The CDR3 length is 16 residues. The germline CDR1 and CDR2 sequences are MNHEY and SVGAGI. V gave up 2 bases and J gave up 2 bases, with 14 bases separating them. In DNA form, the CDR3 reads TGTGCCAGCAGTTACGGCCTAGGGGCCCCCACAGATACGCAGTATTTT. Translated, it gives CASSYGLGAPTDTQYF.

The chain links TRBV27 to TRBJ1-1; 12 nucleotides align to TRBD1. The V segment lost 10 bases and the J segment 4 bases; nucleotides outside the gene matches: 16. Germline lookup yields CDR1 MNHEY and CDR2 SMNVEV (reference sequence). This CDR3 is 17 amino acids long. CDR3 sequence reads: CATFSWGTGGAFTEAFF. The CDR3 DNA sequence: TGTGCCACATTTTCGTGGGGGACAGGGGGCGCTTTCACTGAAGCTTTCTTT.

The chain links TRBV3-1 (or the pseudogene TRBV3-2) to TRBJ2-1; weak D call: TRBD2 (5 bases). From germline, CDR1 is LGHDT and CDR2 YNNKEL (reference sequence). The V gene lost 2 bases and the J gene lost 5 bases, with 13 bases spanning the gap. The CDR3 sequence is 15 residues long. The CDR3 DNA reads as TGTGCCAGCAGCCAATCTTCCCGGGATGACAATGAGCAGTTCTTC. Translating gives CASSQSSRDDNEQFF.

V gene TRBV29-1 combines with J gene TRBJ2-1; TRBD2 aligns across 16 bases. This CDR3 is 17 amino acids long. V dropped 3 bases and J dropped 3; count of bases not matched to a gene: 5. Looked up from germline, CDR1 is SQVTM and CDR2 is ANQGSEA. CDR3 sequence reads: CSVEGLAGGRGYNEQFF. The CDR3 bases are TGCAGCGTTGAGGGACTAGCGGGAGGGCGGGGCTACAATGAGCAGTTCTTC.

The rearrangement links TRBV28 to TRBJ1-1; D gene ambiguous. The CDR3 covers 14 residues. The V gene lost 7 bases and the J gene lost 0 bases, with 12 bases spanning the gap. The germline gives CDR1 MDHEN, CDR2 SYDVKM. The CDR3 DNA reads as TGTGCCAGCACCGAGACATACATGAACACTGAAGCTTTCTTT. It is translated as CASTETYMNTEAFF.

The CDR3 DNA sequence: TGCGCCAGCAGCTTGGCGACAGGCGGTGGGCGATCCTACAATGAGCAGTTCTTC. Translated, it gives CASSLATGGGRSYNEQFF. The chain combines TRBV5-1 with TRBJ2-1; maybe TRBD1 (6 bases). Trimming took 0 bases from V and 1 from J, leaving 17 bases between them. This CDR3 is 18 amino acids long. Per germline, CDR1 SGHRS and CDR2 YFSETQ.

There are a few counts of this clone. The chain couples TRBV7-3 to TRBJ2-1; a possible D gene is TRBD2 (6 bases). The CDR3 consists of 16 residues. The V and J ends lost 2 bases and 3 bases respectively, with 14 bases between them. Per germline, CDR1 SGHTA and CDR2 FQGTGA. DNA for the CDR3: TGTGCCAGCAGCTTAGACGGGAGAAAAAACTACAATGAGCAGTTCTTC. Residues: CASSLDGRKNYNEQFF. The full variable domain, its missing parts supplied by reference TRBV7-3 and TRBJ2-1, is GAGVSQTPSNKVTEKGKYVELRCDPISGHTALYWYRQSLGQGPEFLIYFQGTGAADDSGLPNDRFFAVRPEGSVSTLKIQRTERGDSAVYLCASSLDGRKNYNEQFFGPGTRLTVL.

The J gene is TRBJ2-1, the V gene TRBV14; TRBD2 aligns across 16 bases. This CDR3 region has 17 residues. Germline V gene data show CDR1 as SGHDN and CDR2 as FVKESK. The V gene end was trimmed by 8 bases and the J gene end by 7 bases; junction bases not matched to a gene: 11. The CDR3 is CASGTSGRAGLRNEQFF. DNA for the CDR3: TGTGCCAGCGGGACTAGCGGGAGGGCCGGGTTGAGAAATGAGCAGTTCTTC.

The chain uses TRBV27 and TRBJ1-5; TRBD1 agrees at 10 bases. V was clipped by 1 base and J by 1 base; unmatched bases: 4. CDR3 length: 17 residues. Germline CDR1 reads MNHEY; CDR2 reads SMNVEV (reference sequence). Written as DNA, the CDR3 is TGTGCCAGCAGTTTATTCCCGGGACAGGGGAGCAATCAGCCCCAGCATTTT. This sequence encodes CASSLFPGQGSNQPQHF.

The chain joins TRBV24-1 to TRBJ2-1; 8 positions match TRBD1. Trimming at V came to 4 bases and at J to 4 bases, leaving 14 bases not matched to a gene. The CDR3 totals 18 residues. CDR1 KGHDR and CDR2 SFDVKD come from the germline V gene. CDR3 bases: TGTGCCACCAGTGACCCCCGAGGGGCAGGGGGCCTGTACAATGAGCAGTTCTTC. It encodes CATSDPRGAGGLYNEQFF.

This sequence joins TRBV19 and TRBJ2-1; TRBD2 agrees at 14 bases. Germline values: CDR1 LNHDA, CDR2 SQIVND (reference sequence). The CDR3 sequence is 16 residues long. J lost 8 bases, V lost 2 bases, and 5 bases had no gene match. CDR3 DNA: TGTGCCAGTAGTATAAGGCCGGGACTAGCGGGAGATGAGCAGTTCTTC. The encoded protein is CASSIRPGLAGDEQFF.

The genes are TRBV27 and TRBJ2-1; 9 nucleotides align to TRBD1. This CDR3 region has 15 residues. Germline CDR1 and CDR2: MNHEY and SMNVEV (reference sequence). Trimming at V came to 2 bases and at J to 8 bases, leaving 7 bases not matched to a gene. The CDR3 DNA reads TGTGCCAGCAGTTTAATAACAGGGGGCTTGGATGAGCAGTTCTTC. Residues: CASSLITGGLDEQFF.

The chain combines TRBV5-4 with TRBJ2-2, with a weak D call TRBD2 (6 bases). Looked up from germline, CDR1 is SGHNT and CDR2 is YYREEE (reference sequence). The CDR3 has 15 amino acids. The V and J ends lost 0 bases and 1 base respectively, with 7 bases between them. The CDR3 reads CASSLGSGNTGELFF. The CDR3 DNA follows: TGTGCCAGCAGCTTGGGTAGCGGGAACACCGGGGAGCTGTTTTTT.

This sequence joins TRBV29-1 and TRBJ2-1, with 7 positions matching TRBD2. CDR1 is SQVTM, CDR2 ANQGSEA, per germline. Germline trimming cut 7 bases from V and 5 bases from J; bases unmatched to any gene: 11. CDR3 length: 14 amino acids. Here the CDR3 DNA reads TGCAGCGCAGAGGTGCGGGGGATCCACAATGAGCAGTTCTTC. Encoded protein: CSAEVRGIHNEQFF.

This clone was recorded once. The CDR3 sequence: CASSSWTGSTDTQYF. The CDR3 DNA reads TGTGCCAGCAGTTCTTGGACAGGGAGCACAGATACGCAGTATTTT. V and J are TRBV6-5 and TRBJ2-3, with 8 nucleotides matching TRBD1. J was trimmed by 0 bases and V by 4 bases; bases with no gene match: 3. The CDR3 loop spans 15 amino acids. The germline CDR1 and CDR2 sequences are MNHEY and SVGAGI.

The chain recombines TRBV7-3 with TRBJ2-2, with TRBD2 identical over 12 bases. CDR1 is SGHTA, CDR2 FQGTGA, per germline. The CDR3 extends over 17 amino acids. Losses at the gene ends were 4 bases for V and 5 bases for J; bases not matched to a gene: 8. The CDR3 here is CASSSDLAGGETGELFF. DNA for the CDR3: TGTGCCAGCAGCTCGGATCTAGCGGGAGGGGAGACCGGGGAGCTGTTTTTT. Full variable domain (missing parts from reference TRBV7-3 and TRBJ2-2): GAGVSQTPSNKVTEKGKYVELRCDPISGHTALYWYRQSLGQGPEFLIYFQGTGAADDSGLPNDRFFAVRPEGSVSTLKIQRTERGDSAVYLCASSSDLAGGETGELFFGEGSRLTVL.

The rearrangement links TRBV15 to TRBJ2-3, with a tentative D call TRBD2 (5 bases). Germline CDR1 and CDR2: LNHNV and YYDKDF (reference sequence). V lost 0 bases, J lost 6 bases, and 16 bases lay in between. CDR3 length equals 16 residues. CDR3 nucleotides: TGTGCCACCAGCAGAGATGTTTCACTAGTGACGGATACGCAGTATTTT. This encodes CATSRDVSLVTDTQYF.

The rearrangement uses TRBV28 and TRBJ2-1; D perhaps matches TRBD1 (6 bases). CDR1 and CDR2 (germline): MDHEN, SYDVKM. This CDR3 is built from 16 residues. With 6 bases removed from V and 6 bases from J, the gap between germline ends came to 21 bases. In DNA, the CDR3 is TGTGCCAGCAGGTTACCTGACAGGTTTAAGTCCAATGAGCAGTTCTTC. Protein sequence: CASRLPDRFKSNEQFF.

This clone has just one count. The rearrangement joins TRBV5-1 to TRBJ1-1, with a weak D call TRBD1 (5 bases). The CDR3 is 17 amino acids. V was cut by 2 bases and J by 0 bases, with 17 bases left in between. Per the germline V gene, CDR1 is SGHRS and CDR2 is YFSETQ. This CDR3 reads CASSFRGGASMNTEAFF. In nucleotides, the CDR3 is TGCGCCAGCAGCTTTCGAGGAGGGGCCTCAATGAACACTGAAGCTTTCTTT.

The genes are TRBV6-6 and TRBJ1-4; no reliable D call. Germline assignment: CDR1 MNHNY and CDR2 SVGAGI (reference sequence). The CDR3 has 15 residues. Trimming stripped 4 bases from V and 4 bases from J, with 13 bases between. DNA of the CDR3: TGTGCCAGCAGTTCCACCGGGTCCAATAATGAAAAACTGTTTTTT. This gives the protein CASSSTGSNNEKLFF.

The rearrangement joins TRBV6-1 to TRBJ2-1; 10 bases are a match to TRBD1. This CDR3 has 17 amino acids. Losses at the gene ends were 4 bases for V and 14 bases for J; bases not matched to a gene: 20. Germline V CDR1 and CDR2: MNHNS, SASEGT. CDR3 coding DNA: TGTGCCAGCAGTGCGAATCGGGACAGGGGATTCTCCGAGTTTGAGTTCTTC. Translation: CASSANRDRGFSEFEFF.

This clone ranks as medium-sized. The chain couples TRBV5-6 to TRBJ2-5, with D maybe TRBD2 (7 bases). V was pared by 0 bases and J by 6 bases, with 18 bases between. In germline, CDR1 is SGHDT, CDR2 YYEEEE. CDR3 size: 16 residues. CDR3 sequence: CASSLVSDFGGQTQYF. As DNA, the CDR3 is TGTGCCAGCAGCTTGGTTTCAGACTTCGGGGGGCAGACCCAGTACTTC.

CDR3 DNA: TGTGCCAGCAGTCAGTCCAGCCTAACCGGGGTGGACGCGCAGACCCAGTACTTC. This gives the protein CASSQSSLTGVDAQTQYF. The chain uses TRBV6-2 or TRBV6-3 and TRBJ2-5; D might be TRBD2 (5 bases). The CDR3 covers 18 residues. CDR1 MNHEY and CDR2 SVGEGT come from the germline V gene. Trimming took 5 bases from V and 6 from J, leaving 28 bases between them.

The chain is built from TRBV19 and TRBJ2-5; the match to TRBD2 covers 7 bases. CDR1 is LNHDA, CDR2 SQIVND, per germline (reference sequence). CDR3 length: 14 residues. Losses at the gene ends were 6 bases for V and 5 bases for J; bases not matched to a gene: 9. CDR3 sequence reads: CASRASGGGETQYF. CDR3 sequence (DNA): TGTGCCAGTAGGGCCTCGGGAGGAGGGGAGACCCAGTACTTC.

The J gene is TRBJ1-1, the V gene TRBV7-2; TRBD1 might be the D (5 bases). CDR1 SGHTA and CDR2 FQGNSA come from the germline V gene. The ends were cut back, 5 bases at V and 7 bases at J, with 14 bases in the middle. CDR3 length: 13 amino acids. This chain's CDR3 is CASSPQGNYEAFF. The CDR3 DNA reads TGTGCCAGCAGCCCTCAGGGTAACTATGAAGCTTTCTTT.

This clone was observed a few times. The CDR3: CATTSGSQDTQYF. DNA of the CDR3: TGTGCCACCACGAGCGGGAGCCAGGATACGCAGTATTTT. The chain uses TRBV24-1 and TRBJ2-3; 8 positions agree with TRBD2. This CDR3 has 13 amino acids. Germline CDR1 and CDR2: KGHDR and SFDVKD. The J segment lost 6 bases and the V segment lost 8 bases, leaving 6 bases of the junction unmatched.

V usage is TRBV27 and J usage is TRBJ1-6, with 7 bases aligning to TRBD1. The germline gives CDR1 MNHEY, CDR2 SMNVEV (reference sequence). V trimming: 6 bases; J trimming: 9 bases; junction bases outside the gene matches: 8. CDR3 length equals 14 residues. CDR3 nucleotide sequence: TGTGCCAGCAGACGACAGGGACGAGGTTCACCCCTCCACTTT. Translation: CASRRQGRGSPLHF.

The chain carries TRBV2 and TRBJ2-2, with D perhaps TRBD1 (6 bases). The germline CDR1 and CDR2 sequences are SNHLY and FYNNEI. V lost 4 bases and J 5 bases, leaving 14 bases between the germline ends. The CDR3 runs to 15 residues. Here the CDR3 reads CASSVVQGRTGELFF. In DNA form, the CDR3 reads TGTGCCAGCAGTGTGGTTCAGGGGCGTACCGGGGAGCTGTTTTTT.

This clone was found once. This chain uses TRBV27 with TRBJ1-1; D gene ambiguous. The CDR3 extends over 14 amino acids. Trimming removed 4 bases at V and 2 bases at J, with 11 bases between. Germline CDR1 reads MNHEY; CDR2 reads SMNVEV (reference sequence). This CDR3 reads CASSSPNTNTEAFF. The CDR3 DNA reads as TGTGCCAGCAGTTCCCCAAACACAAACACTGAAGCTTTCTTT.